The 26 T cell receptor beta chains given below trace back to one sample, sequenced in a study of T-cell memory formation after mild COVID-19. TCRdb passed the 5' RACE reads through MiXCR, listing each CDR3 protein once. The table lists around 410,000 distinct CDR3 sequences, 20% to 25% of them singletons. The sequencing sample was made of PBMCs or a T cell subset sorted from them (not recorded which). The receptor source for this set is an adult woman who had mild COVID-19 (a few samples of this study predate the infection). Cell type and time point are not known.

CDR3 region: CASSLGRARGNQPQHF. CDR3 nucleotides: TGTGCCAGCAGCTTAGGCAGGGCTCGGGGCAATCAGCCCCAGCATTTT. The chain employs TRBV7-2 and TRBJ1-5; tentative D call: TRBD1 (5 bases). Germline-derived CDR1 and CDR2 are SGHTA and FQGNSA. V lost 1 base and J lost 2, with 12 bases in between. This CDR3 has 16 amino acids.

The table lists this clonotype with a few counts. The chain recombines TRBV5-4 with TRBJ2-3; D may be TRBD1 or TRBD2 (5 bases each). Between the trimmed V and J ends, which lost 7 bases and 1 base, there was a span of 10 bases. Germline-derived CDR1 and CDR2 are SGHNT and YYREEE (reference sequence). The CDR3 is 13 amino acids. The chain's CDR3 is CASSGTRTDTQYF. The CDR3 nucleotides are TGTGCCAGCTCGGGGACGCGCACAGATACGCAGTATTTT.

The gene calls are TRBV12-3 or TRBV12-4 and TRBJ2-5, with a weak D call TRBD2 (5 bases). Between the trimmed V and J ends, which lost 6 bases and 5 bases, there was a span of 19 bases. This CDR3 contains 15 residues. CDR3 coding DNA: TGTGCCAGCAGCGAAATTTTGGGAGAGAGGGAGACCCAGTACTTC. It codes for CASSEILGERETQYF.

DNA of the CDR3: TGCGCCAGCAGCCGCGGACAGGATCTAGCCTACGAGCAGTACTTC. As protein: CASSRGQDLAYEQYF. The chain employs TRBV4-1 and TRBJ2-7, with TRBD1 identical over 7 bases. Germline values: CDR1 MGHRA, CDR2 YSYEKL. Trimming at V came to 4 bases and at J to 2 bases, leaving 8 bases not matched to a gene. This CDR3 has 15 amino acids.

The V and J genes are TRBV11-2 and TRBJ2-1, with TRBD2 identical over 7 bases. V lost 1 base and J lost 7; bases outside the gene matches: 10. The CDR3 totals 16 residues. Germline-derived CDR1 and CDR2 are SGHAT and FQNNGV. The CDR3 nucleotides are TGTGCCAGCAGCTTAGTCGCGGGAGAGGGTCGAAATGAGCAGTTCTTC. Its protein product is CASSLVAGEGRNEQFF.

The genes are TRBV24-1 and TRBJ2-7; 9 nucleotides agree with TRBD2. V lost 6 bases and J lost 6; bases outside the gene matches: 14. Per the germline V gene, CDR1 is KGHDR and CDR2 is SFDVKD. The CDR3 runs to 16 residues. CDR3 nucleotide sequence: TGTGCCACCAGTTCGGAAGGGGCTAGCGGGACTGTCGAGCAGTACTTC. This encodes CATSSEGASGTVEQYF.

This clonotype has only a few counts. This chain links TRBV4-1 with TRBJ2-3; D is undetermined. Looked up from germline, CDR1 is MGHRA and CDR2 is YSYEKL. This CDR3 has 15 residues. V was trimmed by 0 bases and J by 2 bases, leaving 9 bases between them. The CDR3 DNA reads TGCGCCAGCAGCCAAGATAGGGCCCCCACAGATACGCAGTATTTT. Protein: CASSQDRAPTDTQYF.

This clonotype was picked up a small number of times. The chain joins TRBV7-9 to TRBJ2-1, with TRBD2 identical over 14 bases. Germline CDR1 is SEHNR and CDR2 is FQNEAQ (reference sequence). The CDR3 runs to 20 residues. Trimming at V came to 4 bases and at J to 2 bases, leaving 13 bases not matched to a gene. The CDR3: CASSSSPGTSGSWTYNEQFF. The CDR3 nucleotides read TGTGCCAGCAGCTCCAGTCCCGGGACTAGCGGGAGTTGGACCTACAATGAGCAGTTCTTC.

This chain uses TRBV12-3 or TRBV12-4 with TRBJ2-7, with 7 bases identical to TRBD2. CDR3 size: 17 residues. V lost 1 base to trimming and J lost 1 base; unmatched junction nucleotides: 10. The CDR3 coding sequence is TGTGCCAGCAGTTTAGTAACCGGACTAGGAGTTTCCTACGAGCAGTACTTC. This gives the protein CASSLVTGLGVSYEQYF.

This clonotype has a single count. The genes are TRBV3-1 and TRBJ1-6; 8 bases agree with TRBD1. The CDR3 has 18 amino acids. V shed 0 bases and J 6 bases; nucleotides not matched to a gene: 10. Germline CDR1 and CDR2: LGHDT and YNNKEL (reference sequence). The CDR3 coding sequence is TGTGCCAGCAGCCAAGATCGGTCAGGGGGCAGGTTTAATTCACCCCTCCACTTT. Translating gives CASSQDRSGGRFNSPLHF. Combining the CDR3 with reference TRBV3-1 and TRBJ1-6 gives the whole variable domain DTAVSQTPKYLVTQMGNDKSIKCEQNLGHDTMYWYKQDSKKFLKIMFSYNNKELIINETVPNRFSPKSPDKAHLNLHINSLELGDSAVYFCASSQDRSGGRFNSPLHFGNGTRLTVT.

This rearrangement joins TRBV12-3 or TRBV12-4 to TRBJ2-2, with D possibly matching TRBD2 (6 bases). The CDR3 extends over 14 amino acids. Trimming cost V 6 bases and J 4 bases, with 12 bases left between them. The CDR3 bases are TGTGCCAGCAGACGACTAGAATTCACCGGGGAGCTGTTTTTT. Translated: CASRRLEFTGELFF.

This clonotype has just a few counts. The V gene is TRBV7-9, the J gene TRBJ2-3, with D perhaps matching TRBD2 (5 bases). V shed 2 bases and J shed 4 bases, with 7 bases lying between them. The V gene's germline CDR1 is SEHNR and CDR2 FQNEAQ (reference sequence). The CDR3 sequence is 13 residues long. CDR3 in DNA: TGTGCCAGCAGCTTACGGACTTCAGATACGCAGTATTTT. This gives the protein CASSLRTSDTQYF.

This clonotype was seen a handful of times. The CDR3 loop reads CASSTGTGIFTYEQYF. CDR3 sequence (DNA): TGTGCCAGCAGTACCGGGACAGGGATCTTCACCTACGAGCAGTACTTC. The chain has TRBV6-2 or TRBV6-3 and TRBJ2-7; TRBD1 matches 9 bases. Trimming cost V 5 bases and J 2 bases; bases outside gene matches: 10. The length of the CDR3 is 16 residues. Germline V CDR1 and CDR2: MNHEY, SVGEGT.

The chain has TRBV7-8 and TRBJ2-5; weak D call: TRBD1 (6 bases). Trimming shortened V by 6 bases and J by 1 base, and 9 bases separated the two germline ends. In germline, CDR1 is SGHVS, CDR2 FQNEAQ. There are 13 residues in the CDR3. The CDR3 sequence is CASRVGAQETQYF. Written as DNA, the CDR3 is TGTGCCAGCAGGGTGGGGGCCCAAGAGACCCAGTACTTC.

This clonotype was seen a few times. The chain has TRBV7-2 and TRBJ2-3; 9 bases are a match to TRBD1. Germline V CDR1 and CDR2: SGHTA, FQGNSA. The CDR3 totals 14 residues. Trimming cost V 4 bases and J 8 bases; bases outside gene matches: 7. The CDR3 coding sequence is TGTGCCAGCAGCTCGGACTCGACAGGGGGTACGCAGTATTTT. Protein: CASSSDSTGGTQYF.

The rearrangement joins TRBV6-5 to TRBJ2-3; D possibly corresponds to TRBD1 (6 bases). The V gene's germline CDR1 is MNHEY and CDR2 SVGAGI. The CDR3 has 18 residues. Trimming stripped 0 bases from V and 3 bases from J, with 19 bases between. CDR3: CASSYSFTTGRRTDTQYF. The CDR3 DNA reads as TGTGCCAGCAGTTACTCTTTCACGACAGGCCGAAGGACAGATACGCAGTATTTT.

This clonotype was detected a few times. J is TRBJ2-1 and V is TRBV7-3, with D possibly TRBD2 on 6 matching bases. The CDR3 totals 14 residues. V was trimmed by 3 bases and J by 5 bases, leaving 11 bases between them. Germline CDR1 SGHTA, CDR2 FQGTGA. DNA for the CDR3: TGTGCCAGCAGCTTCGGGGGACGCAACAATGAGCAGTTCTTC. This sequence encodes CASSFGGRNNEQFF.

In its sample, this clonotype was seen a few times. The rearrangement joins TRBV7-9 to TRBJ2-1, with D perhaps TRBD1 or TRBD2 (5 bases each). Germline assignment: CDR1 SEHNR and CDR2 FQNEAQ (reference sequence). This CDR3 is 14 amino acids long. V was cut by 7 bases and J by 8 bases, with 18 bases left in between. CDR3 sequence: CASNSGLLFDEQFF. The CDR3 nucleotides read TGTGCCAGCAACTCGGGGCTCTTGTTCGATGAGCAGTTCTTC.

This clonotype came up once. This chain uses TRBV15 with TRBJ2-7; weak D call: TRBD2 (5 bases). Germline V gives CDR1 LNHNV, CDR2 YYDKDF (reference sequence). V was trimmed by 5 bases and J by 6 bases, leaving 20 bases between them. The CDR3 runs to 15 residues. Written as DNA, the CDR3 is TGTGCCACCAGCCAACCGGGGTCGATATTAAGCGAGCAGTACTTC. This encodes CATSQPGSILSEQYF. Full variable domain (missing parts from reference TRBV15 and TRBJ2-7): DAMVIQNPRYQVTQFGKPVTLSCSQTLNHNVMYWYQQKSSQAPKLLFHYYDKDFNNEADTPDNFQSRRPNTSFCFLDIRSPGLGDTAMYLCATSQPGSILSEQYFGPGTRLTVT.

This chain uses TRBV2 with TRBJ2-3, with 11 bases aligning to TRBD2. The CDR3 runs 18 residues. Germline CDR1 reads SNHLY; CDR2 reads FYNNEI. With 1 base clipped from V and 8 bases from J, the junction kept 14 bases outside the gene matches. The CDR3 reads CASSEETSGGPARGTQYF. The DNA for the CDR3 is TGTGCCAGCAGTGAAGAAACTAGCGGGGGCCCGGCACGAGGTACGCAGTATTTT.

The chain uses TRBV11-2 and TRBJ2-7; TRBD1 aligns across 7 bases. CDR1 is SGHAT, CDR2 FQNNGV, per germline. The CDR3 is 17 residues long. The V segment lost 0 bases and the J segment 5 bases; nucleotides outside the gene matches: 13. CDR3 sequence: CASSLDTSDRERNEQYF. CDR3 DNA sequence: TGTGCCAGCAGCTTAGACACCTCCGACAGGGAAAGAAACGAGCAGTACTTC.

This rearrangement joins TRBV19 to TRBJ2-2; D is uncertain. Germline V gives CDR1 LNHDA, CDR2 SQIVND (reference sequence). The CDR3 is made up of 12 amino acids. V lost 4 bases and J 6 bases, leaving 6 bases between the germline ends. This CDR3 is CASSRPPGELFF. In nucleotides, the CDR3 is TGTGCCAGTAGTAGGCCACCCGGGGAGCTGTTTTTT.

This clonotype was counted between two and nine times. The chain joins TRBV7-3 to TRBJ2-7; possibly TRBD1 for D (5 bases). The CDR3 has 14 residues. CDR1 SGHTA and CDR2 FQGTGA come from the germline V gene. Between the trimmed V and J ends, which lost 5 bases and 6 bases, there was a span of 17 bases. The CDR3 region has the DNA TGTGCCAGCAGCCCAGGGAACCTAATTCCCGAGCAGTACTTC. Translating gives CASSPGNLIPEQYF.

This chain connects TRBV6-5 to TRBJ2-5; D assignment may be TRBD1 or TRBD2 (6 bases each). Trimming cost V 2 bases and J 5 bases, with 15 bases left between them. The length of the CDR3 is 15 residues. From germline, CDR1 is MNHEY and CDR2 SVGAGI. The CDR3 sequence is CASSYLWQGRETQYF. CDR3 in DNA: TGTGCCAGCAGTTACCTTTGGCAGGGGAGGGAGACCCAGTACTTC.

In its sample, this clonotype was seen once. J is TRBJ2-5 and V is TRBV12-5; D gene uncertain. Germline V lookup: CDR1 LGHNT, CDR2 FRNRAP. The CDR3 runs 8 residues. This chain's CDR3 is CTMPVQYF. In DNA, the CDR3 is TGTACAATGCCAGTCCAGTACTTC.

The CDR3 here is CASSGAGVEDTQYF. CDR3 sequence (DNA): TGTGCCAGCAGCGGAGCGGGGGTGGAGGATACGCAGTATTTT. V usage is TRBV7-9 and J usage is TRBJ2-3; TRBD2 aligns across 8 bases. With 5 bases clipped from V and 6 bases from J, the junction kept 7 bases outside the gene matches. Per germline, CDR1 SEHNR and CDR2 FQNEAQ (reference sequence). The CDR3 length is 14 residues.